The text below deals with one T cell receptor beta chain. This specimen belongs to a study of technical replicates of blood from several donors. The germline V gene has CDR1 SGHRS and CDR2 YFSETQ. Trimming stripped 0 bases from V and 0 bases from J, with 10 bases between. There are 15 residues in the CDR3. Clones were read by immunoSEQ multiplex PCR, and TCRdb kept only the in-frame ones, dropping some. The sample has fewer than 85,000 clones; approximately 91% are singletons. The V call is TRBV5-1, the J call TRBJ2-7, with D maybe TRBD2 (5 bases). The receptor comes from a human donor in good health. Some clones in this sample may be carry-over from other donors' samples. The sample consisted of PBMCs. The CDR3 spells CASSLDLAFSYEQYF. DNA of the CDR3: TGCGCCAGCAGCTTGGACCTAGCCTTCTCCTACGAGCAGTACTTC.